These 14 T cell receptor beta chains were all obtained from the same sample, sequenced in a study of T cells in Graves' hyperthyroidism and ophthalmopathy. Researchers took RNA transcripts and amplified the TCR beta CDR3 regions from them. When the TCR CDR3 underwent first-round RT-PCR, the HTBI primer set was used. Via MiXCR, TCRdb re-called the multiplex PCR reads, giving one row per CDR3 protein. The table shows a few hundred thousand distinct CDR3 sequences, with about 16% occurring only once. Sequencing used blood. The receptors come from a woman in her thirties or forties with Graves' ophthalmopathy.

This clonotype was recorded a few times. The chain links TRBV4-1 to TRBJ1-6; TRBD1 matches 7 bases. This CDR3 is 18 amino acids long. Germline V lookup: CDR1 MGHRA, CDR2 YSYEKL. Germline trimming cut 5 bases from V and 10 bases from J; bases unmatched to any gene: 20. This chain's CDR3 is CASSSQGLQGRRGSPLHF. The CDR3 nucleotides read TGCGCCAGCAGCTCCCAAGGGCTACAGGGGCGCCGGGGATCACCCCTCCACTTT.

This clonotype was counted ten times or more. The chain recombines TRBV5-8 with TRBJ2-1; D possibly corresponds to TRBD1 (5 bases). Germline V gives CDR1 SGHTS, CDR2 YDEGEE. CDR3 length: 13 amino acids. With 2 bases removed from V and 6 bases from J, the gap between germline ends came to 9 bases. The CDR3 spells CASSFQGVNEQFF. In nucleotides, the CDR3 is TGTGCCAGCAGCTTCCAGGGCGTCAATGAGCAGTTCTTC.

The rearrangement uses TRBV20-1 and TRBJ2-3; 7 positions agree with TRBD1. CDR1 DFQATT and CDR2 SNEGSKA come from the germline V gene (reference sequence). The CDR3 is 13 residues long. V trimming: 6 bases; J trimming: 5 bases; junction bases outside the gene matches: 8. The CDR3 spells CSAPTGLRDTQYF. Here the CDR3 DNA reads TGCAGTGCCCCGACAGGGCTGAGAGATACGCAGTATTTT.

The chain links TRBV5-1 to TRBJ2-3; 7 positions agree with TRBD2. Germline trimming cut 4 bases from V and 5 bases from J; bases unmatched to any gene: 19. Germline CDR1 SGHRS, CDR2 YFSETQ. CDR3 length equals 18 residues. CDR3 in DNA: TGCGCCAGCAGCCCCAACCCTGGCTCTGCGGGAGCAGGAGATACGCAGTATTTT. Amino acid sequence: CASSPNPGSAGAGDTQYF.

This clonotype was observed many times. The CDR3 region has the DNA TGTGCATCCAAACTAGCGGCACACCCACTATACGAGCAGTACTTC. This codes for CASKLAAHPLYEQYF. The chain is built from TRBV7-2 and TRBJ2-7, with TRBD2 matching over 8 bases. The CDR3 spans 15 residues. Per the germline V gene, CDR1 is SGHTA and CDR2 is FQGNSA.

This clonotype came up many times. V and J are TRBV12-3 or TRBV12-4 and TRBJ1-2; D not certain. The CDR3 spans 13 residues. The V end lost 5 bases, the J end lost 2 bases, and 9 bases lay between the germline ends. CDR3 DNA: TGTGCCAGCAGTGTCCAACTAAACTATGGCTACACCTTC. It specifies CASSVQLNYGYTF.

This clonotype came up a few times. The chain is built from TRBV2 and TRBJ2-6; no reliable D call. This CDR3 comprises 15 residues. The germline V gene encodes CDR1 SNHLY and CDR2 FYNNEI. V was trimmed by 10 bases and J by 4 bases, leaving 17 bases between them. CDR3 protein: CATLRMTAGANVLTF. The CDR3 DNA reads TGTGCCACCCTAAGGATGACTGCCGGGGCCAACGTCCTGACTTTC.

This chain uses TRBV9 with TRBJ2-1, with 7 bases identical to TRBD2. The CDR3 contains 15 residues. CDR1 SGDLS and CDR2 YYNGEE come from the germline V gene. The V segment lost 0 bases and the J segment 6 bases; nucleotides outside the gene matches: 6. The CDR3: CASSVAGLGANEQFF. The CDR3 DNA is TGTGCCAGCAGCGTAGCAGGACTAGGGGCCAATGAGCAGTTCTTC.

At least ten counts were recorded for this clonotype. The chain uses TRBV20-1 and TRBJ1-5, with 7 bases matching TRBD1. Looked up from germline, CDR1 is DFQATT and CDR2 is SNEGSKA (reference sequence). CDR3 length: 15 amino acids. Trimming removed 3 bases from V and 5 bases from J; junction bases left unmatched: 10. CDR3 amino acids: CSARDRSNKDQPQHF. The CDR3, as DNA: TGCAGTGCTAGGGACAGGTCCAACAAGGATCAGCCCCAGCATTTT.

This clonotype occurred many times. This chain links TRBV2 with TRBJ2-2; the match to TRBD2 covers 10 bases. J lost 1 base, V lost 3 bases, and 2 bases had no gene match. Germline lookup yields CDR1 SNHLY and CDR2 FYNNEI. This CDR3 spans 16 amino acids. The CDR3: CASSEGLARNTGELFF. In nucleotides, the CDR3 is TGTGCCAGCAGTGAGGGACTAGCGAGGAACACCGGGGAGCTGTTTTTT.

This CDR3 reads CAGSSGGAVDEQYF. DNA for the CDR3: TGTGCCGGGTCCAGCGGGGGCGCGGTAGACGAGCAGTACTTC. The chain combines TRBV28 with TRBJ2-7; TRBD2 matches 8 bases. The CDR3 totals 14 residues. Germline V lookup: CDR1 MDHEN, CDR2 SYDVKM. V shed 11 bases, J shed 5 bases, and the junction held 14 bases outside the gene matches.

This clonotype was picked up many times. The rearrangement links TRBV6-1 to TRBJ2-3; D gene unclear. The CDR3 has 13 residues. V was shortened by 11 bases and J by 2 bases, with 14 bases between the two germline ends. Germline CDR1 reads MNHNS; CDR2 reads SASEGT. CDR3 region: CACQIRATDTQYF. The CDR3 nucleotides read TGTGCCTGCCAGATCCGGGCCACAGATACGCAGTATTTT.

This clonotype was detected many times. The gene calls are TRBV20-1 and TRBJ2-3; the D gene could be TRBD1 or TRBD2 (5 bases each). The V end lost 4 bases, the J end lost 3 bases, and 17 bases lay between the germline ends. The CDR3 loop spans 15 amino acids. CDR1 is DFQATT and CDR2 is SNEGSKA in the germline V gene (reference sequence). The CDR3 protein is CSAIPGPAPTDTQYF. In DNA, the CDR3 is TGCAGTGCTATCCCGGGACCCGCCCCTACAGATACGCAGTATTTT.

This chain uses TRBV30 with TRBJ1-6, with D unclear. CDR3 length: 14 residues. V lost 3 bases and J lost 4, with 10 bases in between. CDR1 is GTSNPN and CDR2 is SVGIG in the germline V gene (reference sequence). CDR3 DNA: TGTGCCTGGAGAAGTATGATTTATAATTCACCCCTCCACTTT. As protein: CAWRSMIYNSPLHF.